The T cell receptor beta chain described here comes from a study of blood T cell repertoires in COVID-19. Original handling: Nucleated cell number was recorded as an estimate derived from reference gene primer amplification. Sequencing was performed with immunoSEQ multiplex PCR; in TCRdb, only in-frame clones are kept and a portion is missing. V and J calls and clone size are those listed in that table; D and trimming were worked out from the DNA. This table holds roughly 100,000 clones, around four fifths found once. V was shortened by 7 bases and J by 8 bases, with 14 bases between the two germline ends. The CDR3 length is 12 residues.

The chain links TRBV12-3 or TRBV12-4 to TRBJ1-1; D unresolved. Source material: peripheral blood. This TCR was recovered from a human donor in a cohort sampled during active COVID-19. The CDR3 region is CASNRGSGEAFF. As DNA, the CDR3 is TGTGCCAGCAACCGCGGTTCGGGGGAAGCTTTCTTT.